This T cell receptor beta chain was captured in a study of control samples from healthy donors and cancer patients. Measured with immunoSEQ multiplex PCR; TCRdb has only the in-frame clones, and not every one. This sample carries 70,000 to 100,000 clones, about 88% of them seen once, and the ten largest clones take approximately 7.6%. Germline CDR1 is MGHRA and CDR2 is YSYEKL. V shed 0 bases and J shed 0 bases, with 12 bases lying between them. The CDR3 extends over 17 amino acids. The material sequenced was blood. V gene TRBV4-1 combines with J gene TRBJ1-5; tentatively, D is TRBD1 (5 bases). This sequence was found in a woman aged 55-70 years in good health. The CDR3 spells CASSQDIPDSSNQPQHF. CDR3 nucleotides: TGCGCCAGCAGCCAAGATATACCCGACAGTAGCAATCAGCCCCAGCATTTT.